This passage covers 24 T cell receptor beta chains from one sample sequenced in a study of cytotoxic CD8 clonotypes in ibrutinib-treated CLL. Produced via immunoSEQ multiplex PCR; TCRdb's table is partial and in-frame only. The table records about 68,000 clones, more than 60% of them present only once. Sequencing was performed on PBMCs, taken after 12 months of ibrutinib treatment. All receptors come from a human donor with chronic lymphocytic leukemia.

This clone was seen more than once but under ten times. This chain uses TRBV30 with TRBJ2-3; no reliable D call. Germline V CDR1 and CDR2: GTSNPN, SVGIG (reference sequence). This CDR3 is built from 13 residues. V lost 2 bases to trimming and J lost 5 bases, with 11 bases between them. The CDR3, as DNA: TGTGCCTGGAGTCTTCTCCGCGGAGATACGCAGTATTTT. Its translation: CAWSLLRGDTQYF.

Only a few counts were recorded for this clone. The CDR3: CASSLRAFNSPLHF. The CDR3 nucleotides read TGTGCCAGCAGCTTAAGGGCATTTAATTCACCCCTCCACTTT. This chain uses TRBV7-2 with TRBJ1-6, with no clear D. Per the germline V gene, CDR1 is SGHTA and CDR2 is FQGNSA. V lost 2 bases and J 6 bases, leaving 8 bases between the germline ends. CDR3 length equals 14 residues.

This chain connects TRBV6-6 to TRBJ1-4; a weak D match, TRBD1 (5 bases). Trimming pared 8 bases from V and 6 bases from J, leaving 10 bases between. This CDR3 is built from 12 residues. The V gene's germline CDR1 is MNHNY and CDR2 SVGAGI (reference sequence). The chain's CDR3 is CASRGVDEKLFF. The DNA of the CDR3 is TGTGCCAGCCGGGGGGTTGATGAAAAACTGTTTTTT.

V and J are TRBV6-6 and TRBJ2-7, with 9 bases lining up with TRBD1. Germline V lookup: CDR1 MNHNY, CDR2 SVGAGI (reference sequence). Unmatched junction bases numbered 7, after V lost 7 bases and J lost 3 bases. This CDR3 comprises 14 residues. This CDR3 reads CASTRDRDSYEQYF. CDR3 in DNA: TGTGCCAGCACCCGGGACAGGGATAGCTACGAGCAGTACTTC.

V is TRBV10-3 and J is TRBJ1-2; the D gene is possibly TRBD1 (5 bases). V was pared by 3 bases and J by 5 bases, with 16 bases between. CDR1 ENHRY and CDR2 SYGVKD come from the germline V gene. The CDR3 covers 15 residues. The CDR3: CAISDPARTPYGYTF. The CDR3 DNA is TGTGCCATCAGTGATCCCGCCCGGACACCTTATGGCTACACCTTC.

The sample holds a few counts of this clone. The chain couples TRBV18 to TRBJ1-3, with D possibly being TRBD1 (6 bases). The CDR3 runs to 18 residues. V was shortened by 1 base and J by 0 bases, with 16 bases between the two germline ends. Germline CDR1 reads KGHSH; CDR2 reads LQKENI. As DNA, the CDR3 is TGTGCCAGCTCACCACTTTACGGCCGGACAGACTCTGGAAACACCATATATTTT. It translates to CASSPLYGRTDSGNTIYF.

The CDR3 spells CASSRQGVFSYEQYF. The CDR3 DNA reads as TGTGCCAGCAGTAGACAGGGGGTTTTCTCCTACGAGCAGTACTTC. The chain is built from TRBV6-5 and TRBJ2-7; 9 bases fit TRBD1. CDR3 size: 15 residues. Germline CDR1 MNHEY, CDR2 SVGAGI. Trimming at V came to 5 bases and at J to 0 bases, leaving 5 bases not matched to a gene.

The chain employs TRBV29-1 and TRBJ1-4; D call uncertain. The CDR3 contains 15 residues. The germline CDR1 and CDR2 sequences are SQVTM and ANQGSEA. V was trimmed by 0 bases and J by 4 bases, leaving 12 bases between them. CDR3 nucleotides: TGCAGCGTTGAAGATCGGGAGGCCTTTAATGAAAAACTGTTTTTT. This codes for CSVEDREAFNEKLFF.

V usage is TRBV27 and J usage is TRBJ1-5; tentatively, D is TRBD1 (5 bases). CDR1 MNHEY and CDR2 SMNVEV come from the germline V gene (reference sequence). The CDR3 consists of 20 residues. V shed 6 bases and J shed 2 bases, with 29 bases lying between them. The CDR3 sequence is CASSRESPGLSRGGNQPQHF. In nucleotides, the CDR3 is TGTGCCAGCAGCCGCGAGAGCCCCGGACTGTCGAGGGGTGGCAATCAGCCCCAGCATTTT.

V gene TRBV5-5 combines with J gene TRBJ2-2, with D uncertain. V gave up 0 bases and J gave up 4 bases, with 7 bases separating them. This CDR3 is 14 amino acids long. In germline, CDR1 is SGHKS, CDR2 YYEKEE (reference sequence). DNA of the CDR3: TGTGCCAGCAGCTTGGCCCCCACCACCGGGGAGCTGTTTTTT. It yields the protein CASSLAPTTGELFF.

The rearrangement links TRBV15 to TRBJ2-6, with D perhaps matching TRBD2 (5 bases). Trimming took off 5 bases at V and 6 bases at J, with 14 bases between the two ends. The CDR3 spans 15 residues. Germline V gives CDR1 LNHNV, CDR2 YYDKDF (reference sequence). The CDR3 coding sequence is TGTGCCACCAGCCGAGGACTTTCGGAGGCCAACGTCCTGACTTTC. Its protein is CATSRGLSEANVLTF.

This clone was seen a few times. The chain carries TRBV7-3 and TRBJ2-2; D may be TRBD1 (5 bases). This CDR3 spans 17 amino acids. Germline V gene data show CDR1 as SGHTA and CDR2 as FQGTGA. The ends were cut back, 2 bases at V and 6 bases at J, with 19 bases in the middle. DNA for the CDR3: TGTGCCAGCAGCTTATCCCCCAACAGGCACCAATCCGGGGAGCTGTTTTTT. The encoded protein is CASSLSPNRHQSGELFF.

The rearrangement joins TRBV27 to TRBJ2-7, with D possibly TRBD1 on 5 matching bases. The ends were cut back, 8 bases at V and 3 bases at J, with 14 bases in the middle. The CDR3 runs to 13 residues. Germline V gene lookup returns CDR1 MNHEY and CDR2 SMNVEV (reference sequence). The CDR3 here is CASRQTGFYEQYF. The CDR3 DNA follows: TGTGCCAGCCGTCAAACAGGATTCTACGAGCAGTACTTC.

V usage is TRBV7-9 and J usage is TRBJ1-5; TRBD1 is a possible D gene (6 bases). This CDR3 spans 15 amino acids. Deletions cut 5 bases from V and 6 bases from J, with 17 bases between. The germline V gene encodes CDR1 SEHNR and CDR2 FQNEAQ (reference sequence). The CDR3: CASSPWGGPSQPQHF. The CDR3 DNA reads as TGTGCCAGCAGCCCCTGGGGGGGGCCGAGTCAGCCCCAGCATTTT.

This clone was detected only a few times. The gene calls are TRBV19 and TRBJ2-7; D might be TRBD2 (6 bases). Trimming left V 10 bases short and J 1 base short, with 17 bases between. Germline V gene data show CDR1 as LNHDA and CDR2 as SQIVND (reference sequence). CDR3 length equals 14 residues. The CDR3 loop reads CANRPAGCSYEQYF. The CDR3, as DNA: TGTGCCAACCGCCCGGCGGGATGTTCCTACGAGCAGTACTTC.

The chain is built from TRBV6-6 and TRBJ2-7; a weak D match, TRBD2 (5 bases). V gave up 2 bases and J gave up 6 bases, with 8 bases separating them. CDR1 is MNHNY and CDR2 is SVGAGI in the germline V gene (reference sequence). This CDR3 comprises 12 residues. The CDR3 protein is CASSYHRGEQYF. CDR3 DNA sequence: TGTGCCAGCAGTTACCACCGGGGCGAGCAGTACTTC.

V is TRBV4-3 and J is TRBJ2-5; D gene ambiguous. The CDR3 runs 15 residues. Looked up from germline, CDR1 is LGHNA and CDR2 is YSLEER. Trimming cost V 0 bases and J 9 bases, with 17 bases left between them. CDR3 coding DNA: TGCGCCAGCAGCCAAGATCCAGGTCGCCTGGCGGCCCAGTACTTC. Its translation is CASSQDPGRLAAQYF.

The V gene is TRBV7-8, the J gene TRBJ2-3; D may match TRBD1 or TRBD2 (7 bases each). Germline CDR1 is SGHVS and CDR2 is FQNEAQ. The V end was cut by 5 bases, the J end by 1 base, with 10 bases between. The CDR3 runs to 14 residues. CDR3 DNA sequence: TGTGCCAGCAGCCAGGGGGGGGGCACAGATACGCAGTATTTT. This codes for CASSQGGGTDTQYF.

V and J are TRBV11-1 and TRBJ1-4; D might be TRBD1 (5 bases). CDR3 length equals 18 residues. V was pared by 6 bases and J by 0 bases, with 20 bases between. The V gene's germline CDR1 is SGHAT and CDR2 FQDESV (reference sequence). The CDR3 reads CASSRDRLIPATNEKLFF. The DNA for the CDR3 is TGTGCCAGCAGTCGGGACCGACTTATACCTGCAACTAATGAAAAACTGTTTTTT.

This chain joins TRBV7-2 and TRBJ1-6, with D possibly matching TRBD1 (5 bases). The CDR3 loop spans 14 amino acids. The germline V gene encodes CDR1 SGHTA and CDR2 FQGNSA. The V end lost 1 base, the J end lost 6 bases, and 7 bases lay between the germline ends. This chain's CDR3 is CASSLDGGNSPLHF. The CDR3 bases are TGTGCCAGCAGCTTAGACGGGGGTAATTCACCCCTCCACTTT.

This clone was seen more than once but under ten times. The chain has TRBV4-3 and TRBJ1-2; the match to TRBD1 covers 9 bases. Trimming cost V 2 bases and J 4 bases; bases outside gene matches: 2. The germline V gene encodes CDR1 LGHNA and CDR2 YSLEER. The CDR3 runs 14 residues. CDR3 residues: CASSQTGGVYGYTF. The CDR3 nucleotides read TGCGCCAGCAGCCAAACAGGGGGCGTCTATGGCTACACCTTC.

The chain carries TRBV7-2 and TRBJ2-3; D not certain. Germline lookup yields CDR1 SGHTA and CDR2 FQGNSA. The CDR3 totals 12 residues. The germline V and J ends were trimmed by 5 bases and 3 bases, with 6 bases remaining between them. The CDR3 reads CASSVWTDTQYF. DNA of the CDR3: TGTGCCAGCAGCGTTTGGACAGATACGCAGTATTTT.

J is TRBJ2-5 and V is TRBV10-3, with 7 bases fitting TRBD1. CDR1 and CDR2 from the germline V gene are ENHRY and SYGVKD. The CDR3 runs to 17 residues. J was trimmed by 9 bases and V by 0 bases; bases with no gene match: 16. The CDR3 DNA follows: TGTGCCATCAGTGAGTCCCAGGGACCAGGGGGAATATGGGCCCAGTACTTC. This sequence encodes CAISESQGPGGIWAQYF.

V usage is TRBV12-5 and J usage is TRBJ2-7; TRBD1 matches at 8 bases. Losses at the gene ends were 1 base for V and 2 bases for J; bases not matched to a gene: 7. This CDR3 region has 16 residues. Germline loops: CDR1 LGHNT, CDR2 FRNRAP. CDR3 sequence reads: CASGLEAGGVPYEQYF. CDR3 nucleotide sequence: TGTGCTAGTGGTTTGGAGGCAGGGGGCGTCCCCTACGAGCAGTACTTC.